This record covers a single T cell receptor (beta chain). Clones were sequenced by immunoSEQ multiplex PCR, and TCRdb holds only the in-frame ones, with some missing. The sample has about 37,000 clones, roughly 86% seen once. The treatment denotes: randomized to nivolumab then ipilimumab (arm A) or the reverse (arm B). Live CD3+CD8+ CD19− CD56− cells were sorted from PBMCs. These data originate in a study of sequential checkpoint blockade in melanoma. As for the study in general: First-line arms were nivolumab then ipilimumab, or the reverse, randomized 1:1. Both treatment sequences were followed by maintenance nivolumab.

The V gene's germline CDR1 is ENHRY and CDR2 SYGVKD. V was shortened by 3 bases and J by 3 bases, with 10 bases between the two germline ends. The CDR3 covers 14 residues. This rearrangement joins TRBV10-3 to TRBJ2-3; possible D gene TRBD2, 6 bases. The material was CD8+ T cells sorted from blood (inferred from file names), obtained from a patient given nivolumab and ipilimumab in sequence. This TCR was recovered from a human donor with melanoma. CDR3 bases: TGTGCCATCAGTGATACGGGGGAGACAGATACGCAGTATTTT. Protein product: CAISDTGETDTQYF.